Included here is one T cell receptor (beta chain) sequence, with context. The data originate from a study of blood T cell repertoires in COVID-19. Study context: Sample material is recorded as cDNA or gDNA derived from T cells, B-cell-depleted T cells, or PBMCs.

As handled by the study authors: Estimated nucleated cell counts came from reference gene primer amplification. Profiled with immunoSEQ multiplex PCR; TCRdb holds only in-frame clones, not every one. Clone size and the V and J calls come from that table; the DNA yielded D and trimming. Of more than 200,000 clones listed, 70% to 90% are singletons. The germline V gene encodes CDR1 SGHRS and CDR2 YFSETQ. This CDR3 spans 15 amino acids. The V gene end was trimmed by 0 bases and the J gene end by 7 bases; junction bases not matched to a gene: 6. The receptor was isolated from a woman aged 25-40 years with COVID-19, enrolled during active disease. The sample consisted of peripheral blood. The chain employs TRBV5-1 and TRBJ1-5; 8 nucleotides agree with TRBD1. The CDR3 reads CASSLGTGIKQPQHF. The CDR3 DNA sequence: TGCGCCAGCAGCTTGGGGACAGGGATTAAGCAGCCCCAGCATTTT. The full variable domain, with the rest looked up from reference TRBV5-1 and TRBJ1-5, is KAGVTQTPRYLIKTRGQQVTLSCSPISGHRSVSWYQQTPGQGLQFLFEYFSETQRNKGNFPGRFSGRQFSNSRSEMNVSTLELGDSALYLCASSLGTGIKQPQHFGDGTRLSIL.